This record looks at one T cell receptor beta chain sequence and its context. Antigen unknown. This specimen comes from a study of cytomegalovirus exposure and HLA in healthy donors. General study results and limits: TCR beta V segments were, for the most part, productive about 90% or about 30% of the time in an earlier analysis. Common viral pathogens (according to a later analysis) appeared linked to several of the most significant clusters. In vitro testing confirmed a few CMV-associated chains as specific for CMV antigens. In a later analysis, TCR beta V- and J-gene trimming was associated with a missense DCLRE1C variant.

The CDR3 extends over 14 amino acids. The V gene's germline CDR1 is SGHRS and CDR2 YFSETQ. Trimming removed 3 bases at V and 4 bases at J, with 12 bases between. Vbeta (60) and Jbeta (13) primers were used in the PCR. The data were produced by immunoSEQ multiplex PCR, yet TCRdb's version contains in-frame clones alone and is incomplete. The table for this sample gives 170,000 or so clones. V and J are TRBV5-1 and TRBJ2-3; D may be TRBD2 (6 bases). The TCR was taken from a young man in good health and CMV-seronegative. Sequenced material: PBMCs. CDR3 coding DNA: TGCGCCAGCAGCTCGGAGGGCCCCGCAGATACGCAGTATTTT. It translates to CASSSEGPADTQYF.